This TCR beta chain was recovered during a study of human T cells and chemical hapten exposure (dated by TCRdb to the early 2020s). Notes on the research overall: For sensitization, 2% DPC in acetone was applied to a 2 cm by 2 cm area of upper inner arm skin. Throughout the study period of around 25 weeks, patients also received therapeutic DPC doses to the scalp every week. Patch testing on the upper back used Finn chambers containing 0.01% DPC, with scoring done after 6 days according to International Contact Dermatitis Research Group standards. Alopecia areata with under or over 50% scalp involvement, alopecia totalis and alopecia universalis were represented in the patient cohort, which was mostly female. The libraries were sequenced as a pool, and the TCR yield per sample differed mostly because of small variations in library volumes within the pool. Peripheral blood TCR repertoire changes were tracked in vivo in alopecia patients during primary and secondary sensitization to the hapten diphenylcyclopropenone (DPC). Blood samples were taken from patients before sensitization (week 0) and at 2, 6 and about 24 weeks after DPC sensitization. Blood for TCR sequencing was provided by twenty-nine alopecia patients at one to four time points (pre-sensitization, 2, 6 and 24 weeks).

This clonotype was observed at least ten times. The antigen this receptor binds is unknown. Base qualities are not at hand, and no much larger clone is one base apart. The CDR3 covers 16 residues, taking in both the cysteine and the phenylalanine. The read is trimmed to its CDR3 DNA, 48 bases read in frame from base 1. For this chain, trimming is 10 bases at the V end and 0 bases at the J end, and the number of junction bases without a gene match is 7. The germline V gene supplies CDR1 MGHRA and CDR2 YSYEKL. This sample's time point label indicates: patch test 2, 6 weeks after DPC sensitization. The label giving this sample's treatment or condition can be read as: therapeutic diphenylcyclopropenone sensitization with weekly scalp DPC. At each patch-test visit, blood was drawn before the patch test was applied. Patients were considered eligible if aged 18 to 70, diagnosed with alopecia and deemed suitable for DPC therapy, and patients were excluded if pregnant. Total RNA was isolated from unfractionated whole blood collected in Tempus Blood RNA tubes.

Library preparation was by RACE. The sample was run on a NextSeq 500. Library preparation attached unique molecular identifiers to individual cDNA molecules for quantitative, reproducible TCR counting. For every blood RNA sample, sequencing covered both the TCR alpha and TCR beta chains. Concerning the study's data processing: A median of about 87,000 TCRs per sample was observed, with a range of about 20,000 to 750,000. The Decombinator software suite was used to annotate V, J and CDR3 in the TCR reads. For PS versus PT1 abundance plots, all samples were subsampled to the same number of TCRs (28,000). TCRs were defined as expanded if absent before sensitization and observed at least eight times at the 2-week time point. The raw public reads went through TCRdb reprocessing: fastp at Q25, MiXCR clone calling, in-frame beta chains kept. Here each entry gathers all rows of one CDR3 protein and keeps the most common genes and DNA. TCRdb, not the original authors, processed these V and J calls. In all, the sample holds tens of thousands of distinct CDR3 sequences, and 3% to 4% of those were seen once. The ten top clones hold less than 8.5% of the sample.

The full study reports these points: Patch test score was positively correlated with the number of PT1 expanded TCRs, with significance at thresholds 8, 16 and 32 but not at 4. Compared with pre-sensitization or healthy control sets, expanded TCRs formed significantly more large CDR3 similarity clusters, which is consistent with antigen-driven responses. Because every patient had alopecia, a presumed autoimmune disease, the patients' immune response might differ from that of healthy individuals. After repeated subsampling, changes were observed in the strength of the expansion versus patch-test correlation and in the threshold at which the correlation became significant. The number of TCRs above 1 in 1000 frequency did not change with DPC sensitization; there was no evidence of global repertoire structure alterations.

Rearrangement joined TRBV4-1 to TRBJ2-6; TRBD1 agrees with 9 junctional bases. The sample here was whole blood, taken in connection with sensitization to the hapten diphenylcyclopropenone (DPC). This sequence was found in a man aged 40-49 years with alopecia areata. Some clones in this sample may be carry-over from other donors' samples. The nucleotide sequence reads TGCGCCATCTCTGGACAGGGGATCTCTGGGGCCAACGTCCTGACTTTC. This codes for CAISGQGISGANVLTF.